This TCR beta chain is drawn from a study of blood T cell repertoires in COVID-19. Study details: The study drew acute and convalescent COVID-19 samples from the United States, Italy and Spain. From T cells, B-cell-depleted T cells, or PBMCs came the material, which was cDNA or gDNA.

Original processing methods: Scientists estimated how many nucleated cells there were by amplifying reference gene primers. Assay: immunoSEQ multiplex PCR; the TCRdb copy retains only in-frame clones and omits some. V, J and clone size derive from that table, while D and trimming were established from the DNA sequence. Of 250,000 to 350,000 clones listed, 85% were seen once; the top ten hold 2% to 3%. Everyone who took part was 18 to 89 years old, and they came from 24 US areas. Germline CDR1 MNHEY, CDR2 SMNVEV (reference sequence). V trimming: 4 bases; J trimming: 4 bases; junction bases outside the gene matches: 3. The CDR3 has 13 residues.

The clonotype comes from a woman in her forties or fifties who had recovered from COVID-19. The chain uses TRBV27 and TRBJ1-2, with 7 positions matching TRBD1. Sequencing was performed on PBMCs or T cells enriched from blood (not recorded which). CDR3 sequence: CASSSGQVYGYTF. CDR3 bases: TGTGCCAGCAGTTCCGGACAGGTCTATGGCTACACCTTC.